A single sample is the source of the 27 T cell receptor beta chains below, sequenced in a study of control samples from healthy donors and cancer patients (dated by TCRdb to 2020 to 2022). Library preparation was by the immunoSEQ multiplex PCR assay. TCRdb re-hosts the immuneACCESS table, in-frame sequences only. Its copies lack some clones; in the studies checked, an unresolved V gene accounts for under half of them, and the cause for the rest is not known. The sample contains under 150,000 clones, around 85% of them found a single time. The ten largest clonotypes hold roughly 9% of the sample. The sequenced sample consisted of blood. All receptors derive from a woman aged 25 to 39 in good health.

V is TRBV19 and J is TRBJ2-1, with a tentative D call TRBD2 (6 bases). The V end was cut by 3 bases, the J end by 4 bases, with 16 bases between. CDR3 length equals 16 residues. Germline-derived CDR1 and CDR2 are LNHDA and SQIVND (reference sequence). For the CDR3, the DNA is TGTGCCAGTAGTATCCAGGCGGGGAGCGGTTACAATGAGCAGTTCTTC. It is translated as CASSIQAGSGYNEQFF.

CDR3 sequence (DNA): TGTGCCTACCTCGTTCGGGGGGCAGGCGGTGGCTACACCTTC. It yields the protein CAYLVRGAGGGYTF. The chain uses TRBV30 and TRBJ1-2; weak D call: TRBD1 (6 bases). Trimming pared 7 bases from V and 7 bases from J, leaving 22 bases between. CDR1 is GTSNPN and CDR2 is SVGIG in the germline V gene (reference sequence). This CDR3 spans 14 amino acids.

The J gene is TRBJ2-5, the V gene TRBV9; 7 bases line up with TRBD2. The CDR3 is 12 residues long. V dropped 3 bases and J dropped 9; count of bases not matched to a gene: 5. CDR1 and CDR2 (germline): SGDLS, YYNGEE. CDR3 DNA: TGTGCCAGCAGCGGCTTCACTAGCGCCCAGTACTTC. It is translated as CASSGFTSAQYF.

This clone occurred a few times. The rearrangement uses TRBV6-6 and TRBJ1-2, with D possibly matching TRBD1 (5 bases). Trimming removed 5 bases from V and 1 base from J, with 11 bases in between. The germline gives CDR1 MNHNY, CDR2 SVGAGI (reference sequence). The CDR3 has 14 amino acids. CDR3 in DNA: TGTGCCAGCAGTGGGACCAGTAATAACTATGGCTACACCTTC. This codes for CASSGTSNNYGYTF.

This clone showed up just a few times. The chain couples TRBV5-1 to TRBJ2-3; 13 bases align to TRBD2. CDR3 length: 14 amino acids. Looked up from germline, CDR1 is SGHRS and CDR2 is YFSETQ. The trim removed 7 bases at V and 6 bases at J, leaving 5 bases unmatched. The CDR3, as DNA: TGCGCCAGCGGACTAGCGGGAGATTTGGATACGCAGTATTTT. Translating gives CASGLAGDLDTQYF.

This chain connects TRBV5-6 to TRBJ1-1; D ambiguous. CDR1 is SGHDT and CDR2 is YYEEEE in the germline V gene. Trimming took off 7 bases at V and 7 bases at J, with 14 bases between the two ends. CDR3 length: 12 residues. CDR3 DNA: TGTGCCAGCGTCCGCGCGGGTGATGAAGCTTTCTTT. This codes for CASVRAGDEAFF.

A note on this clone: The junction does not match germline at one end; this may be a read error. The chain recombines TRBV5-6 with TRBJ1-2, with 9 bases matching TRBD1. Germline V gene sequence: CDR1 SGHDT, CDR2 YYEEEE. The CDR3 consists of 14 residues. The CDR3 DNA reads as TGTGCCAGCAGTTCGACCGGGACAGGGTATGACTACACCTTC. Its translation is CASSSTGTGYDYTF. Together with reference TRBV5-6 and TRBJ1-2, the CDR3 gives the full variable domain: DAGVTQSPTHLIKTRGQQVTLRCSPKSGHDTVSWYQQALGQGPQFIFQYYEEEERQRGNFPDRFSGHQFPNYSSELNVNALLLGDSALYLCASSSTGTGYDYTFGSGTRLTVV.

The chain has TRBV28 and TRBJ1-1; D call uncertain. Trimming shortened V by 3 bases and J by 0 bases, and 17 bases separated the two germline ends. CDR3 length: 17 residues. Germline assignment: CDR1 MDHEN and CDR2 SYDVKM. The CDR3: CASSLAGSSTLNTEAFF. Here the CDR3 DNA reads TGTGCCAGCAGTTTGGCTGGCTCCTCTACCCTGAACACTGAAGCTTTCTTT. Based on the CDR3 plus reference TRBV28 and TRBJ1-1, the full variable domain is DVKVTQSSRYLVKRTGEKVFLECVQDMDHENMFWYRQDPGLGLRLIYFSYDVKMKEKGDIPEGYSVSREKKERFSLILESASTNQTSMYLCASSLAGSSTLNTEAFFGQGTRLTVV.

This rearrangement joins TRBV5-1 to TRBJ1-1; TRBD1 is a possible D gene (5 bases). The CDR3 is 16 amino acids. Germline-derived CDR1 and CDR2 are SGHRS and YFSETQ. Trimming cost V 0 bases and J 4 bases, with 16 bases left between them. The CDR3 bases are TGCGCCAGCAGCTTGGCCCAGGGAGTATCGGGCACTGAAGCTTTCTTT. Translation gives CASSLAQGVSGTEAFF.

The genes are TRBV18 and TRBJ2-7, with 8 bases matching TRBD1. CDR1 and CDR2 from the germline V gene are KGHSH and LQKENI. The V and J ends lost 5 bases and 7 bases, in that order; junction bases with no gene match: 13. CDR3 length: 15 amino acids. The CDR3 DNA reads as TGTGCCAGCTCAACAACAAATGACAGGGGTCTGGAGCAGTACTTC. It specifies CASSTTNDRGLEQYF.

This clone was detected only a few times. The genes are TRBV18 and TRBJ1-6; D is unclear. Germline values: CDR1 KGHSH, CDR2 LQKENI. The CDR3 length is 13 residues. V lost 2 bases to trimming and J lost 5 bases, with 4 bases between them. CDR3 sequence (DNA): TGTGCCAGCTCACCAGGGAATAATTCACCCCTCCACTTT. Protein sequence: CASSPGNNSPLHF.

The chain joins TRBV15 to TRBJ1-5; a weak D match, TRBD1 (6 bases). Trimming left V 4 bases short and J 2 bases short, with 21 bases between. The CDR3 loop spans 18 amino acids. Germline V CDR1 and CDR2: LNHNV, YYDKDF (reference sequence). As DNA, the CDR3 is TGTGCCACCAGCAACCTGGGGGCAGGGAACTCTGGCAATCAGCCCCAGCATTTT. Translating it yields CATSNLGAGNSGNQPQHF.

The gene calls are TRBV6-5 and TRBJ1-6; possibly TRBD1 for D (5 bases). The germline V gene encodes CDR1 MNHEY and CDR2 SVGAGI. Trimming took off 8 bases at V and 10 bases at J, with 12 bases between the two ends. CDR3 length: 12 amino acids. The chain's CDR3 is CASATGGSPLHF. CDR3 DNA: TGTGCCAGCGCGACCGGGGGATCACCCCTCCACTTT.

The CDR3 loop is CASSFTFRQGGNQPQHF. The CDR3 nucleotides read TGTGCCAGCAGCTTTACGTTTAGACAGGGCGGCAATCAGCCCCAGCATTTT. V and J are TRBV7-2 and TRBJ1-5, with 7 bases that match TRBD1. V was pared by 3 bases and J by 2 bases, with 10 bases of the junction left unmatched. CDR3 length equals 17 residues. CDR1 is SGHTA and CDR2 is FQGNSA in the germline V gene.

CDR3 bases: TGCAGCGTTTGGAGACAGGGGTTTGGCTACACCTTC. Encoded protein: CSVWRQGFGYTF. This chain connects TRBV29-1 to TRBJ1-2; 8 bases line up with TRBD1. This CDR3 has 12 residues. The V segment lost 5 bases and the J segment 7 bases; nucleotides outside the gene matches: 6. CDR1 is SQVTM and CDR2 is ANQGSEA in the germline V gene.

This rearrangement joins TRBV7-2 to TRBJ2-3; 8 nucleotides agree with TRBD1. J was trimmed by 3 bases and V by 5 bases; bases with no gene match: 10. This CDR3 contains 16 residues. Germline V gives CDR1 SGHTA, CDR2 FQGNSA. The CDR3 loop reads CASSLTPGQVTDTQYF. CDR3 sequence (DNA): TGTGCCAGCAGCCTTACGCCGGGACAGGTAACAGATACGCAGTATTTT.

This clone was counted only a few times. The gene calls are TRBV6-5 and TRBJ2-7; D ambiguous. With 6 bases removed from V and 1 base from J, the gap between germline ends came to 16 bases. The germline CDR1 and CDR2 sequences are MNHEY and SVGAGI. The CDR3 is 15 amino acids. DNA of the CDR3: TGTGCCAGCAGCGTAGTGACCAGTCTTTCCTACGAGCAGTACTTC. Protein product: CASSVVTSLSYEQYF.

J is TRBJ1-4 and V is TRBV10-3; possibly TRBD1 for D (5 bases). From germline, CDR1 is ENHRY and CDR2 SYGVKD. Trimming left V 7 bases short and J 2 bases short, with 11 bases between. This CDR3 spans 14 amino acids. The CDR3 sequence is CAITAGLTNEKLFF. Here the CDR3 DNA reads TGTGCCATCACGGCGGGGCTCACTAATGAAAAACTGTTTTTT.

The chain joins TRBV19 to TRBJ2-6; a weak D match, TRBD1 (6 bases). V lost 4 bases and J 0 bases, leaving 16 bases between the germline ends. The CDR3 has 18 residues. Looked up from germline, CDR1 is LNHDA and CDR2 is SQIVND (reference sequence). DNA of the CDR3: TGTGCCAGTAGTAAGGGCTCCCAAGGGGGCTCTGGGGCCAACGTCCTGACTTTC. Residues: CASSKGSQGGSGANVLTF.

The chain joins TRBV5-5 to TRBJ1-1; 9 bases are shared with TRBD1. CDR1 is SGHKS and CDR2 is YYEKEE in the germline V gene (reference sequence). The CDR3 is 13 amino acids. Trimming took 4 bases from V and 6 from J; bases not matched to a gene: 4. This CDR3 is CASSGQGSAEAFF. The CDR3 DNA reads as TGTGCCAGCAGCGGACAGGGGAGCGCTGAAGCTTTCTTT.

The chain combines TRBV12-3 or TRBV12-4 with TRBJ1-2; possibly TRBD1 for D (5 bases). The CDR3 has 12 residues. Trimming removed 5 bases at V and 2 bases at J, with 6 bases between. In DNA, the CDR3 is TGTGCCAGCAGTGCAGGGAACTATGGCTACACCTTC. Encoded protein: CASSAGNYGYTF.

The V gene is TRBV5-1, the J gene TRBJ2-1; 8 positions match TRBD2. The CDR3 length is 16 residues. V lost 5 bases to trimming and J lost 9 bases; unmatched junction nucleotides: 16. The germline gives CDR1 SGHRS, CDR2 YFSETQ. The CDR3 DNA sequence: TGCGCCAGCAGTTTTCTCCTAGCGTCCGGGAGGGGTGAGCAGTTCTTC. Amino acid sequence: CASSFLLASGRGEQFF.

The chain is built from TRBV7-9 and TRBJ2-1; D is perhaps TRBD2 (6 bases). The V end was cut by 3 bases, the J end by 2 bases, with 11 bases between. Per the germline V gene, CDR1 is SEHNR and CDR2 is FQNEAQ (reference sequence). The CDR3 extends over 15 amino acids. CDR3 amino acids: CASSFGSAAYNEQFF. CDR3 sequence (DNA): TGTGCCAGCAGCTTCGGGAGCGCTGCCTACAATGAGCAGTTCTTC.

The rearrangement joins TRBV6-6 to TRBJ1-1, with 7 bases that match TRBD1. The CDR3 spans 15 residues. Losses at the gene ends were 5 bases for V and 6 bases for J; bases not matched to a gene: 12. Germline V lookup: CDR1 MNHNY, CDR2 SVGAGI (reference sequence). The CDR3 region is CASSSRDSAFAEAFF. CDR3 bases: TGTGCCAGCAGTAGTCGGGACAGTGCGTTCGCTGAAGCTTTCTTT.

The rearrangement links TRBV3-1 (or the pseudogene TRBV3-2) to TRBJ1-2; D is uncertain. This CDR3 is built from 15 residues. The germline gives CDR1 LGHDT, CDR2 YNNKEL (reference sequence). V lost 2 bases and J lost 7, with 17 bases in between. Here the CDR3 reads CASSQSNLWNSGYTF. The DNA of the CDR3 is TGTGCCAGCAGCCAAAGTAACTTGTGGAACAGTGGCTACACCTTC.

Only one count was recorded for this clone. The chain carries TRBV5-1 and TRBJ2-5; 7 nucleotides align to TRBD2. From germline, CDR1 is SGHRS and CDR2 YFSETQ. The CDR3 contains 18 residues. V lost 0 bases to trimming and J lost 5 bases; unmatched junction nucleotides: 16. CDR3 nucleotides: TGCGCCAGCAGCTTGGATCTGGGTGCCGCGGGAGCAAGCGAGACCCAGTACTTC. This translates into CASSLDLGAAGASETQYF.

The chain carries TRBV4-1 and TRBJ1-1; D may be TRBD1 (5 bases). CDR3 length: 15 residues. CDR1 and CDR2 (germline): MGHRA, YSYEKL. V shed 4 bases and J shed 3 bases, with 15 bases lying between them. The CDR3 DNA reads as TGCGCCAGCAGCCCCCTCTTTTTGGGGGACACTGAAGCTTTCTTT. It translates to CASSPLFLGDTEAFF.